This T cell receptor beta chain was recorded in a study of blood T cells in healthy people across ages. This CDR3 contains 16 residues. V lost 1 base, J lost 4 bases, and 7 bases stayed unmatched. Germline V gives CDR1 SGHTA, CDR2 FQGNSA. Primed by a sample-barcoded 5' primer and a J-beta primer mix, a second PCR proceeded for roughly 6 to 12 cycles. TCRdb independently ran MiXCR on the 5' RACE reads; one entry per CDR3 protein. The table records 750,000 or so distinct CDR3 sequences, 20% to 30% of them present only once. These data were also filed under a second study, of T cells of mothers and their children.

This sequence was found in a boy younger than 18 in good health. The rearrangement joins TRBV7-2 to TRBJ2-5, with 9 bases that match TRBD2. What was sequenced was blood. The CDR3 is CASSLDGGRVGETQYF. In nucleotides, the CDR3 is TGTGCCAGCAGCTTAGACGGCGGGAGGGTAGGAGAGACCCAGTACTTC.